Listed below are T cell receptor beta chains from one sample, sequenced in a study of PD-1 blockade in classical Hodgkin lymphoma. Method: immunoSEQ multiplex PCR; TCRdb's copy keeps in-frame clones and lacks some. This sample carries around 25,000 clones, around 67% of them seen once, and the ten largest clones take 10% to 15%. This specimen was peripheral blood mononuclear cells (PBMCs), taken before the second cycle of nivolumab. The origin of the receptors is a human donor with classical Hodgkin lymphoma. The CDR3 runs from the conserved cysteine through the conserved F or W. The order of the fields is J gene, V gene, D gene, clone size, CDR3 protein, CDR3 DNA. The D gene is left open where the match is weak. Size is omitted from some rows. Given values are once, few, many or a class for expanded clones.

TRBJ2-7	TRBV5-4	.	few	CASSLFRPGFSHEQYF	TGTGCCAGCAGCTTATTTAGGCCAGGGTTTTCTCACGAGCAGTACTTC
TRBJ2-1	TRBV7-9	TRBD1	.	CASSLAQGAYNEQFF	TGTGCCAGCAGCTTAGCCCAGGGGGCCTACAATGAGCAGTTCTTC
TRBJ1-5	TRBV27	.	once	CASSFRSSNQPQHF	TGTGCCAGCAGTTTCAGGAGTAGCAATCAGCCCCAGCATTTT
TRBJ2-1	TRBV18	.	.	CASSRGGPSYNEQFF	TGTGCCAGCTCACGGGGGGGCCCCTCCTACAATGAGCAGTTCTTC
TRBJ1-1	TRBV19	TRBD1	.	CASSMMGTGTVRTEAFF	TGTGCCAGTAGTATGATGGGGACAGGGACGGTAAGGACTGAAGCTTTCTTT
TRBJ1-3	TRBV7-9	.	.	CASSWNTRQWQISGNTIYF	TGTGCCAGCAGCTGGAACACTCGACAGTGGCAGATCTCTGGAAACACCATATATTTT
TRBJ2-7	TRBV4-1	.	.	CASSPRLAVGTYEQYF	TGCGCCAGCAGCCCCCGCCTTGCGGTCGGAACCTACGAGCAGTACTTC
TRBJ1-3	TRBV28	.	.	CASSLSLPGAGNTIYF	TGTGCCAGCAGTTTATCCCTCCCGGGAGCTGGAAACACCATATATTTT
TRBJ1-1	TRBV6-6	.	.	CASSFPGGNTEAFF	TGTGCCAGCAGTTTCCCGGGTGGGAACACTGAAGCTTTCTTT
TRBJ1-2	TRBV7-6	.	medium-sized	CASSPGGQEDNYGYTF	TGTGCCAGCAGCCCCGGAGGACAAGAAGACAACTATGGCTACACCTTC
TRBJ1-4	TRBV9	TRBD1	.	CASSVTGIRANEKLFF	TGTGCCAGCAGCGTGACAGGGATTCGGGCTAATGAAAAACTGTTTTTT
TRBJ2-7	TRBV7-9	.	few	CASNHGTPGKEQYF	TGTGCCAGCAACCACGGGACGCCTGGTAAAGAGCAGTACTTC
TRBJ1-2	TRBV6-1	.	few	CASSRRTVYGYTF	TGTGCCAGCAGTCGGAGGACGGTCTATGGCTACACCTTC
TRBJ1-2	TRBV9	.	.	CASSRGDDPGYTF	TGTGCCAGCAGCAGAGGGGACGACCCGGGCTACACCTTC
TRBJ1-3	TRBV6-5	.	medium-sized	CASRVGRDSGNTIYF	TGTGCCAGCAGGGTCGGACGGGACTCTGGAAACACCATATATTTT
TRBJ1-1	TRBV5-1	.	once	CASSLETEAEAFF	TGCGCCAGCAGCTTAGAAACGGAGGCTGAAGCTTTCTTT
TRBJ1-1	TRBV6-5	.	.	CASSYAVANTEAFF	TGTGCCAGCAGTTACGCGGTGGCGAACACTGAAGCTTTCTTT
TRBJ2-7	TRBV28	.	.	CASSTALGFGYEQYF	TGTGCCAGCAGCACAGCCTTAGGGTTTGGCTACGAGCAGTACTTC
TRBJ2-5	TRBV11-2	TRBD2	.	CASSFTSGGEVTQYF	TGTGCCAGCAGCTTCACTAGCGGGGGGGAGGTGACCCAGTACTTC
TRBJ1-2	TRBV6-6	TRBD1	.	CASSYQTGGNGYTF	TGTGCCAGCAGTTACCAGACAGGGGGAAATGGCTACACCTTC
TRBJ1-1	TRBV21-1	.	.	CASSKNPGTGAPNQRVNTEAFF	TGTGCCAGCAGCAAAAACCCCGGGACAGGAGCTCCGAACCAAAGGGTGAACACTGAAGCTTTCTTT
TRBJ1-4	TRBV30	TRBD1	once	CAWAGQGSNEKLFF	TGTGCCTGGGCCGGACAGGGGAGTAATGAAAAACTGTTTTTT
TRBJ2-7	TRBV30	TRBD2	few	CAWRFSGRSSYEQYF	TGTGCCTGGAGATTTAGCGGGAGGTCCTCCTACGAGCAGTACTTC
TRBJ1-1	TRBV15	.	.	CATSRDLGGWGTEAFF	TGTGCCACCAGCAGAGATCTAGGCGGCTGGGGCACTGAAGCTTTCTTT
TRBJ2-7	TRBV14	TRBD1	few	CASSHKAGTGYYF	TGTGCCAGCAGCCATAAAGCCGGGACAGGCTATTACTTC
TRBJ1-1	TRBV18	.	.	CASSPLLGAAEAFF	TGTGCCAGCTCACCCCTGCTGGGGGCGGCTGAAGCTTTCTTT
TRBJ1-1	TRBV18	TRBD1	.	CASSQVRVQGAGTEAFF	TGTGCCAGCTCACAGGTTCGAGTACAGGGGGCTGGGACTGAAGCTTTCTTT
TRBJ2-6	TRBV4-3	.	.	CASSQEGSGANVLTF	TGCGCCAGCAGCCAAGAGGGATCTGGGGCCAACGTCCTGACTTTC
TRBJ1-2	TRBV5-6	.	few	CASRLEGRSGYTF	TGTGCCAGCAGATTGGAGGGCAGGAGCGGCTACACCTTC
TRBJ1-3	TRBV5-6	.	.	CASSRERRSSGNTIYF	TGTGCCAGCAGCCGAGAAAGGAGATCCTCTGGAAACACCATATATTTT
TRBJ2-4	TRBV6-6	.	few	CASSLGGTKNIQYF	TGTGCCAGCAGTTTAGGGGGGACCAAAAACATTCAGTACTTC
TRBJ2-2	TRBV16	.	.	CASSQYIPGELFF	TGTGCCAGCAGCCAATACATCCCCGGGGAGCTGTTTTTT
TRBJ1-2	TRBV6-5	.	.	CAIAPGQSNYGYTF	TGTGCCATCGCCCCCGGACAATCTAACTATGGCTACACCTTC
TRBJ1-1	TRBV11-2	.	.	CASSGGNTEAFF	TGTGCCAGCAGTGGGGGGAACACTGAAGCTTTCTTT
TRBJ2-1	TRBV2	.	.	CASSFTSTNEQFF	TGTGCCAGCAGTTTTACTAGCACTAATGAGCAGTTCTTC
TRBJ2-7	TRBV7-9	.	.	CASSLEESDEQYF	TGTGCCAGCAGCTTAGAAGAATCTGACGAGCAGTACTTC
TRBJ2-7	TRBV6-5	.	.	CASSSKWAPYEQYF	TGTGCCAGCAGTTCGAAGTGGGCGCCCTACGAGCAGTACTTC